This TCR beta chain was captured in a study of cytomegalovirus exposure and HLA in healthy donors. Primers: 60 Vbeta forward and 13 Jbeta reverse. The method was immunoSEQ multiplex PCR; TCRdb's version includes in-frame clones alone and lacks a portion of them. The data show about 120,000 clones, around 86% seen once. The germline gives CDR1 MNHEY, CDR2 SMNVEV (reference sequence). V lost 2 bases to trimming and J lost 1 base, with 13 bases between them. CDR3 size: 16 residues. The TCR originated in a woman aged 40 to 49 in good health and CMV-seronegative. The sequenced sample was PBMCs. This rearrangement joins TRBV27 to TRBJ2-3, with D unclear. In DNA form, the CDR3 reads TGTGCCAGCAGTTTAACGACTGGGTCGGGCACAGATACGCAGTATTTT. This translates into CASSLTTGSGTDTQYF.